This T cell receptor beta chain was profiled in a study of tumor and adjacent non-tumor tissue in lung cancer. Study-wide findings and caveats: Patients with more diverse tumor TCRs had worse survival.

Germline lookup yields CDR1 MNHEY and CDR2 SVGAGI. There are 15 residues in the CDR3. No cell sorting was done before RNA was extracted from the tissue. The normal lung tissue was taken more than 3 cm from the tumor edge. TCRbeta libraries were built with three rounds of nested PCR, modified from ARM-PCR. TCRdb reprocessed the multiplex PCR reads with MiXCR, giving one entry per CDR3 protein. This sample yields around 40,000 distinct CDR3 sequences, of which 60% are seen a single time; 45% belongs to the top ten. As to this clonotype: The target antigen is unknown. One end of the junction is discordant with germline, which a read error may explain.

The specimen was distant non-tumor lung tissue. The rearrangement joins TRBV6-5 to TRBJ2-2; 8 bases fit TRBD1. This TCR was recovered from a man aged 45-65 years with non-small cell lung cancer. CDR3 amino acids: CDSSKVRGQAEKLFF. DNA of the CDR3: TGTGACAGCAGCAAAGTCAGGGGGCAGGCCGAGAAGCTGTTTTTT.